The 24 T cell receptor beta chains reported below all come from one sample, sequenced in a study of T cells in Graves' hyperthyroidism and ophthalmopathy. The CDR3 regions of TCR beta were amplified from RNA transcripts. HTBI primers drove first-round RT-PCR of the TCR CDR3. Using its own MiXCR run on the multiplex PCR reads, TCRdb lists one record per CDR3 protein. Of about 34,000 distinct CDR3 sequences in the sample, 45% to 55% are singletons; the top ten hold about 25%. Sequencing was performed on blood. All receptors derive from a woman in her thirties or forties with Graves' ophthalmopathy.

With regard to this clonotype: Without the conserved terminal phenylalanine or tryptophan, this CDR3 likely stems from a read error. The genes are TRBV7-6 and TRBJ2-7; D may be TRBD2 (7 bases). Germline V gene sequence: CDR1 SGHVS, CDR2 FNYEAQ. This CDR3 spans 16 amino acids. The ends were cut back, 0 bases at V and 7 bases at J, with 19 bases in the middle. CDR3 in amino acids: CASSLAAGAVAGEQYS. DNA for the CDR3: TGTGCCAGCAGCTTAGCGGCGGGGGCTGTTGCGGGTGAGCAGTACTCC.

This rearrangement joins TRBV5-1 to TRBJ2-1, with TRBD2 matching over 10 bases. There are 17 residues in the CDR3. With 7 bases clipped from V and 4 bases from J, the junction kept 14 bases outside the gene matches. Germline V gene lookup returns CDR1 SGHRS and CDR2 YFSETQ. The CDR3 nucleotides read TGCGCCAGCGGCGGAGCTAGCGGGAGTGGGAGTTACAATGAGCAGTTCTTC. Protein sequence: CASGGASGSGSYNEQFF.

By proportion, this clonotype is medium-sized. The chain links TRBV20-1 to TRBJ1-3; D is possibly TRBD1 (5 bases). The CDR3 is 11 amino acids. Between the trimmed V and J ends, which lost 3 bases and 8 bases, there was a span of 8 bases. Germline lookup yields CDR1 DFQATT and CDR2 SNEGSKA (reference sequence). CDR3 DNA: TGCAGTGCTAGGTGGGGCTACACCATATATTTT. Translation gives CSARWGYTIYF.

This clonotype occurred a few times. The chain couples TRBV18 to TRBJ2-7; TRBD2 matches 9 bases. The germline V gene encodes CDR1 KGHSH and CDR2 LQKENI. Losses at the gene ends were 0 bases for V and 3 bases for J; bases not matched to a gene: 6. This CDR3 spans 16 amino acids. CDR3 loop: CASSPPPLAGSYEQYF. The DNA for the CDR3 is TGTGCCAGCTCACCACCCCCCCTAGCGGGGAGCTACGAGCAGTACTTC.

There are many counts of this clonotype. The V gene is TRBV2, the J gene TRBJ1-1; no firm D call. This CDR3 spans 11 amino acids. The ends were cut back, 0 bases at V and 11 bases at J, with 7 bases in the middle. Germline values: CDR1 SNHLY, CDR2 FYNNEI. The CDR3 DNA reads as TGTGCCAGCAGTGAAGCGCAGGAGGCTTTCTTT. It translates to CASSEAQEAFF.

On this clonotype: An end of the junction does not agree with germline; a read error may underlie this. V usage is TRBV20-1 and J usage is TRBJ2-5; tentative D call: TRBD2 (5 bases). Germline CDR1 DFQATT, CDR2 SNEGSKA (reference sequence). CDR3 length equals 15 residues. CDR3 amino acids: CGARIASKIKETQYF. In nucleotides, the CDR3 is TGCGGTGCTAGAATCGCTAGCAAGATAAAAGAGACCCAGTACTTC.

In this sample, this clonotype turned up once. The V and J genes are TRBV7-2 and TRBJ1-6; D perhaps matches TRBD1 (6 bases). This CDR3 has 15 amino acids. Deletions cut 2 bases from V and 13 bases from J, with 18 bases between. The germline gives CDR1 SGHTA, CDR2 FQGNSA. CDR3 region: CASSLSGGGNQPLHF. The DNA of the CDR3 is TGTGCCAGCAGCTTATCGGGGGGGGGCAATCAGCCCCTCCACTTT.

This clonotype was seen only once. This chain uses TRBV19 with TRBJ1-5; 11 positions agree with TRBD1. Germline V gene lookup returns CDR1 LNHDA and CDR2 SQIVND (reference sequence). Losses at the gene ends were 3 bases for V and 0 bases for J; bases not matched to a gene: 10. CDR3 size: 19 residues. The CDR3 sequence: CASSILAGQGVNSNQPQHF. The CDR3 coding sequence is TGTGCCAGTAGTATTCTAGCGGGACAGGGGGTAAATAGCAATCAGCCCCAGCATTTT. The full variable domain, in which reference TRBV19 and TRBJ1-5 provide the parts outside the CDR3, is DGGITQSPKYLFRKEGQNVTLSCEQNLNHDAMYWYRQDPGQGLRLIYYSQIVNDFQKGDIAEGYSVSREKKESFPLTVTSAQKNPTAFYLCASSILAGQGVNSNQPQHFGDGTRLSIL.

This chain joins TRBV9 and TRBJ1-6; 7 positions match TRBD1. Unmatched junction bases numbered 4, after V lost 0 bases and J lost 7 bases. The germline V gene has CDR1 SGDLS and CDR2 YYNGEE. The CDR3 is 15 residues long. The CDR3 region has the DNA TGTGCCAGCAGCGTAGTGGACAGGTTAAATTCACCCCTCCACTTT. The encoded protein is CASSVVDRLNSPLHF.

The genes are TRBV15 and TRBJ2-6; TRBD1 aligns across 9 bases. This CDR3 comprises 13 residues. Germline loops: CDR1 LNHNV, CDR2 YYDKDF (reference sequence). J was trimmed by 15 bases and V by 5 bases; bases with no gene match: 8. CDR3 DNA: TGTGCCACCAGCGCGCGGACAGGGGTTGGCCTGACTTTC. Translated: CATSARTGVGLTF.

The gene calls are TRBV7-6 and TRBJ2-7; 13 bases agree with TRBD2. Germline loops: CDR1 SGHVS, CDR2 FNYEAQ. With V trimmed by 1 base and J by 3 bases, 12 bases remained unmatched. The CDR3 is 19 residues long. CDR3 nucleotides: TGTGCCAGCAGCTTAGTCCCTTCACTAGCGGGGGGGCCACTCTACGAGCAGTACTTC. Translated: CASSLVPSLAGGPLYEQYF.

The V and J genes are TRBV11-3 and TRBJ1-5, with a weak D call TRBD1 (6 bases). Germline CDR1 is SGHNT and CDR2 is YENEEA. This CDR3 contains 14 residues. V was cut by 4 bases and J by 10 bases, with 17 bases left in between. The CDR3 loop is CASSSGRGISPQHF. In nucleotides, the CDR3 is TGTGCCAGCAGCTCCGGCAGGGGAATCAGCCCCCAGCATTTT.

The chain uses TRBV10-3 and TRBJ2-7; 8 nucleotides line up with TRBD1. CDR3 length: 14 residues. The germline V gene encodes CDR1 ENHRY and CDR2 SYGVKD. The V gene end was trimmed by 3 bases and the J gene end by 2 bases; junction bases not matched to a gene: 3. CDR3 sequence reads: CAISEKDRAYEQYF. CDR3 sequence (DNA): TGTGCCATCAGTGAAAAGGACAGGGCCTACGAGCAGTACTTC.

To note about this clonotype: Sequence at one end of the junction differs from germline and may be a read error. The chain couples TRBV6-6 to TRBJ2-1; D gene ambiguous. From germline, CDR1 is MNHNY and CDR2 SVGAGI (reference sequence). The length of the CDR3 is 12 residues. CDR3 sequence: CVSSPSGDEQFF. In nucleotides, the CDR3 is TGTGTCAGCAGTCCCTCCGGAGATGAGCAGTTCTTC.

Many counts were recorded for this clonotype. This may arise from a read error, as a much more abundant clone is one base away. The chain is built from TRBV2 and TRBJ1-5; D is ambiguous. V lost 10 bases and J lost 5, with 12 bases in between. This CDR3 spans 12 amino acids. Germline V lookup: CDR1 SNHLY, CDR2 FYNNEI. CDR3 sequence (DNA): TGTGCCATCACGGACGGTGATCAGCCCCAGCATTTT. Translating it yields CAITDGDQPQHF.

Ten or more counts support this clonotype. The chain carries TRBV6-1 and TRBJ1-2; D perhaps matches TRBD1 (6 bases). V shed 0 bases and J shed 9 bases, with 20 bases lying between them. Germline V lookup: CDR1 MNHNS, CDR2 SASEGT. The CDR3 runs 16 residues. CDR3 protein: CASSEARGGGGRSYTF. DNA for the CDR3: TGTGCCAGCAGTGAAGCCAGGGGAGGGGGAGGTAGGAGCTACACCTTC.

In its sample, this clonotype was seen many times. This rearrangement joins TRBV28 to TRBJ2-7, with unresolved D. V shed 5 bases and J shed 5 bases, with 22 bases lying between them. The CDR3 consists of 16 residues. Germline CDR1 is MDHEN and CDR2 is SYDVKM. Written as DNA, the CDR3 is TGTGCCAGCAGTCCCTCGAGGTCCGCCAAGTTAAACGAGCAGTACTTC. This sequence encodes CASSPSRSAKLNEQYF.

The rearrangement joins TRBV7-9 to TRBJ2-2; 7 bases fit TRBD2. V gave up 5 bases and J gave up 4 bases; unmatched junction bases: 10. CDR1 and CDR2 (germline): SEHNR, FQNEAQ (reference sequence). CDR3 length: 16 amino acids. CDR3 in amino acids: CASSPTREFGTGELFF. In nucleotides, the CDR3 is TGTGCCAGCAGCCCTACGCGGGAGTTTGGCACCGGGGAGCTGTTTTTT.

This sequence joins TRBV5-6 and TRBJ1-5; TRBD1 is a possible D gene (5 bases). The V and J ends lost 3 bases and 6 bases respectively, with 16 bases between them. Germline loops: CDR1 SGHDT, CDR2 YYEEEE. CDR3 length equals 15 residues. CDR3 in amino acids: CASSSTSGGSQPQHF. CDR3 DNA: TGTGCCAGCAGCTCGACTAGCGGGGGAAGTCAGCCCCAGCATTTT.

This clonotype was seen at least ten times. The V gene is TRBV27, the J gene TRBJ1-2, with no clear D. The V gene lost 0 bases and the J gene lost 7 bases, with 9 bases spanning the gap. The CDR3 runs 13 residues. Germline-derived CDR1 and CDR2 are MNHEY and SMNVEV (reference sequence). The CDR3, as DNA: TGTGCCAGCAGTTTATCGTTCGCACGTGGCTACACCTTC. Protein sequence: CASSLSFARGYTF.

This clonotype was picked up many times. The chain has TRBV7-9 and TRBJ2-1, with D maybe TRBD2 (6 bases). The CDR3 runs to 16 residues. Germline V gives CDR1 SEHNR, CDR2 FQNEAQ (reference sequence). V dropped 4 bases and J dropped 4 bases, with 17 bases sitting between them. CDR3 protein: CASSSPNGGSYNEQFF. The CDR3 DNA follows: TGTGCCAGCAGCTCTCCTAACGGGGGATCTTACAATGAGCAGTTCTTC.

This clonotype has only one observation. The gene calls are TRBV7-2 and TRBJ2-5; D is unresolved. In germline, CDR1 is SGHTA, CDR2 FQGNSA. Between the trimmed V and J ends, which lost 7 bases and 7 bases, there was a span of 13 bases. The CDR3 length is 12 residues. The CDR3 sequence is CASNLSWMTQYF. CDR3 sequence (DNA): TGTGCCAGCAACCTTAGTTGGATGACCCAGTACTTC. Full variable domain (outside the CDR3, taken from reference TRBV7-2 and TRBJ2-5): GAGVSQSPSNKVTEKGKDVELRCDPISGHTALYWYRQSLGQGLEFLIYFQGNSAPDKSGLPSDRFSAERTGGSVSTLTIQRTQQEDSAVYLCASNLSWMTQYFGPGTRLLVL.

This clonotype turned up a few times. This chain links TRBV20-1 with TRBJ2-1, with 8 bases that match TRBD1. CDR1 DFQATT and CDR2 SNEGSKA come from the germline V gene (reference sequence). The CDR3 runs to 12 residues. CDR3 amino acids: CGKQGVDNEQFF. The CDR3 DNA follows: TGCGGAAAACAGGGGGTGGACAATGAGCAGTTCTTC.

This clonotype came up many times. The genes are TRBV14 and TRBJ1-1, with D uncertain. V shed 1 base and J shed 3 bases, with 18 bases lying between them. Germline V gene sequence: CDR1 SGHDN, CDR2 FVKESK. The CDR3 length is 17 residues. CDR3 protein: CASSQGSFGRGDTEAFF. CDR3 DNA sequence: TGTGCCAGCAGCCAAGGATCTTTTGGGCGCGGCGACACTGAAGCTTTCTTT. Full variable domain (remainder filled in from reference TRBV14 and TRBJ1-1): EAGVTQFPSHSVIEKGQTVTLRCDPISGHDNLYWYRRVMGKEIKFLLHFVKESKQDESGMPNNRFLAERTGGTYSTLKVQPAELEDSGVYFCASSQGSFGRGDTEAFFGQGTRLTVV.